Below, 2 T cell receptor beta chains from the same sample are listed, as sequenced in a study of blood T cell repertoires in COVID-19. The repertoire was sequenced with immunoSEQ multiplex PCR; TCRdb's copy has only in-frame clones and lacks some. The sample holds tens of thousands of clones, about four fifths seen once. Sequences were obtained from peripheral blood. The receptors originated from a woman in her sixties or seventies with acute or convalescent COVID-19.

This rearrangement joins TRBV5-6 to TRBJ1-1; no clear D gene. The CDR3 runs 13 residues. Deletions cut 1 base from V and 5 bases from J, with 9 bases between. Germline CDR1 and CDR2: SGHDT and YYEEEE. The CDR3 DNA reads as TGTGCCAGCAGCTTGCGAGGCTTTACTGAAGCTTTCTTT. Encoded protein: CASSLRGFTEAFF.

The count of this clone is one. The V call is TRBV28, the J call TRBJ1-1; D remains ambiguous. Germline V gene sequence: CDR1 MDHEN, CDR2 SYDVKM. V lost 2 bases to trimming and J lost 1 base, with 8 bases between them. This CDR3 comprises 14 residues. CDR3 nucleotides: TGTGCCAGCAGTTTAGTACTTTCGAACACTGAAGCTTTCTTT. Protein product: CASSLVLSNTEAFF.